This TCR beta chain was retrieved from a study of technical replicates of blood from a handful of donors. Profiled with immunoSEQ multiplex PCR; TCRdb holds only in-frame clones, not every one. The sample yields about 70,000 clones, 95% to 97% seen once. The V segment lost 5 bases and the J segment 2 bases; nucleotides outside the gene matches: 2. This CDR3 is built from 13 residues. From germline, CDR1 is SEHNR and CDR2 FQNEAQ (reference sequence). The chain employs TRBV7-9 and TRBJ1-2, with 7 bases identical to TRBD1. This clonotype originated in a human donor in good health. The sample consisted of T cells isolated from PBMCs. The CDR3 DNA is TGTGCCAGCAGCCAGGGACAGAACTATGGCTACACCTTC. Translated, it gives CASSQGQNYGYTF.